This T cell receptor beta chain was recorded in a study of T cells in Graves' hyperthyroidism and ophthalmopathy. Study results and caveats: A model of 13 V-J features distinguished ophthalmopathy from stable hyperthyroidism.

This clonotype was observed a few times. Its antigen is not identified. Amplification yielded TCR beta CDR3 regions, with RNA transcripts as the source. Using the HTBI primer set, a first-round RT-PCR was run on the TCR CDR3. Each CDR3 protein gets one entry after TCRdb re-called the multiplex PCR reads with MiXCR. The table includes around 690,000 distinct CDR3 sequences, around 20% detected once. V was clipped by 5 bases and J by 3 bases; unmatched bases: 8. This CDR3 contains 15 residues. Germline CDR1 and CDR2: SQVTM and ANQGSEA. With duration under 3 months, ophthalmopathy was active: Clinical Activity Score at least 3, NOSPECS at least 4. Out of less than 12 ml of fresh peripheral blood came the PBMCs.

The chain carries TRBV29-1 and TRBJ2-1; TRBD2 matches at 9 bases. This clonotype was obtained from a man aged 30 to 45 with Graves' ophthalmopathy. The specimen was blood. The CDR3 region is CSVPGLAPVYNEQFF. The CDR3 coding sequence is TGCAGCGTTCCTGGACTAGCGCCGGTCTACAATGAGCAGTTCTTC.